A selection of T cell receptor beta chains follows, all from one sample in a study of beta chain features in type 1 diabetes. Method: immunoSEQ multiplex PCR; TCRdb's copy keeps in-frame clones and lacks some. The table has under 350,000 clones, 7% to 9% seen once. The sequencing input was central memory CD4+ T cells from blood. The receptor source for this set is a woman between 18 and 29 years old in good health. Each CDR3 is given with its conserved first and last residue. Fields, in order: V gene, clone size, D gene, J gene, CDR3 DNA, CDR3 protein. D genes are given only for firm matches. A row's size may be missing; if present it is once, few, many or a size class.

>TRBV7-2|few|TRBD1|TRBJ1-5
TGTGCCAGCAGCGCACGACAGGGCCAGGGTCAGCCCCAGCATTTT
CASSARQGQGQPQHF
>TRBV10-2|NA|NA|TRBJ2-2
TGCGCCAGCTCAGGTCAGAAGGGGCACACCGGGGAGCTGTTTTTT
CASSGQKGHTGELFF
>TRBV15|few|TRBD2|TRBJ2-1
TGTGCCACCAGCTCCTCATGGAGCGGGGGGGGAAATGAGCAGTTCTTC
CATSSSWSGGGNEQFF
>TRBV6-4|NA|NA|TRBJ1-5
TGTGCCAGCCTTTGGAGACTTCCTATGTTT
CASLWRLPMF
>TRBV7-6|NA|TRBD2|TRBJ2-7
TGTGCCAGCAGCTTAGCGGGACTAGCGGGCGAGCAGTACTTC
CASSLAGLAGEQYF
>TRBV7-3|NA|TRBD1|TRBJ1-6
TGTGCCAGCAGCATCGACAGGGAATCACCCCTCCACTTT
CASSIDRESPLHF
>TRBV6-5|few|TRBD1|TRBJ1-1
TGTGCCAGCAGCGGGGGACAGTGGAACACTGAAGCTTTCTTT
CASSGGQWNTEAFF
>TRBV7-2|few|NA|TRBJ1-4
TGTGCCAGCAGCTTTCGGGGTCCAGGTGAAAAACTGTTTTTT
CASSFRGPGEKLFF
>TRBV25-1|few|TRBD1|TRBJ2-1
TGTGCCAGCAGTATCGGACAGGGGTCCTACAATGAGCAGTTCTTC
CASSIGQGSYNEQFF
>TRBV21-1|NA|NA|TRBJ2-3
TGTGCCAGCAGCAAATTTCTAAATACGCAGTATTTT
CASSKFLNTQYF
>TRBV25-1|few|NA|TRBJ2-1
TGTGCCAGCTCACGGGGCCAAGGGTCCTACAATGAGCAGTTCTTC
CASSRGQGSYNEQFF
>TRBV27|NA|TRBD1|TRBJ2-1
TGTGCCAGCAGTTTCCTCGGGACAGGAAACAATGAGCAGTTCTTC
CASSFLGTGNNEQFF
>TRBV4-2|NA|NA|TRBJ2-1
TGTGCCAGCAGCCAAGTTGGTCAGGGGTCCAGCTACAATGAGCAGTTCTTC
CASSQVGQGSSYNEQFF
>TRBV6-6|NA|NA|TRBJ2-6
TGTGCCAGCAGTTACGGGGAGGACGCTGGGGCCAACGTCCTGACTTTC
CASSYGEDAGANVLTF
>TRBV5-1|few|NA|TRBJ2-1
TGCGCCAGCAGACAGGGCAATGAGCAGTTCTTC
CASRQGNEQFF
>TRBV10-3|few|NA|TRBJ1-1
TGTGCCATCAGCGGAGGGAGTTTGAACACTGAAGCTTTCTTT
CAISGGSLNTEAFF
>TRBV7-9|NA|NA|TRBJ1-2
TGTGCCAGCAGCTTAGGAACGTCTAACTTGGCTGGCTACACCTTC
CASSLGTSNLAGYTF
>TRBV18|NA|NA|TRBJ1-2
TGTGCCAGCTCACCTGTCGTTTTCGGGACACCGACTAACTATGGCTACACCTTC
CASSPVVFGTPTNYGYTF
>TRBV29-1|few|NA|TRBJ2-2
TGCAGCGTTGCTCTACTCACAGGCGACACCGGGGAGCTGTTTTTT
CSVALLTGDTGELFF
>TRBV9|NA|NA|TRBJ1-2
TGTGCCAGCAGCGTGTCGGGGAAGGGCTATGGCTACACCTTC
CASSVSGKGYGYTF
>TRBV4-3|many|NA|TRBJ1-3
TGCGCCAGCAGCCAAGATCAAGGAAACACCATATATTTT
CASSQDQGNTIYF